The rows below give T cell receptor beta chains drawn from one sample of a study of T cell changes during pregnancy in multiple sclerosis. Libraries were prepared by immunoSEQ multiplex PCR; TCRdb keeps only in-frame clonotypes and omits some of them. The sample lists 58,000 or so clones, 75% to 90% occurring once. Specimen: peripheral blood, collected after pregnancy. Receptors originate from a female donor with multiple sclerosis, enrolled in a pregnancy study. Each CDR3 is given with its conserved first and last residue. The order of the fields is clone size, D gene, J gene, V gene, CDR3 protein, CDR3 DNA. A D gene is named only where the DNA matches it firmly. Rows give clone size only sometimes, using once, few, many, or a class for an expanded clone.

. | . | TRBJ1-1 | TRBV5-6 | CASSLAVGGLNTEAFF | TGTGCCAGCAGCTTGGCCGTAGGGGGTTTGAACACTGAAGCTTTCTTT
. | . | TRBJ1-1 | TRBV6-5 | CASSYSQNTEAFF | TGTGCCAGCAGTTACTCACAGAACACTGAAGCTTTCTTT
. | . | TRBJ2-7 | TRBV5-5 | CASSLWPDMRDEQYF | TGTGCCAGCAGCTTGTGGCCTGACATGCGGGACGAGCAGTACTTC
. | . | TRBJ2-7 | TRBV4-1 | CASSHRQNYEQYF | TGCGCCAGCAGCCACCGCCAAAACTACGAGCAGTACTTC
. | TRBD1 | TRBJ1-2 | TRBV2 | CASRPGQDYGYTF | TGTGCCAGCAGACCCGGACAGGACTATGGCTACACCTTC
. | TRBD1 | TRBJ1-2 | TRBV7-9 | CASTQWGFIDRVEGYTF | TGTGCCAGCACTCAATGGGGCTTTATCGACAGGGTTGAAGGCTACACCTTC
. | . | TRBJ2-7 | TRBV5-5 | CASSSAPYEQYF | TGTGCCAGCAGCTCCGCGCCCTACGAGCAGTACTTC
. | . | TRBJ1-2 | TRBV14 | CASSHGRDTRHYGYTF | TGTGCCAGCAGCCACGGCAGGGACACGCGTCACTATGGCTACACCTTC
. | . | TRBJ1-1 | TRBV2 | CASCGAEPEAFF | TGTGCCAGTTGTGGCGCGGAACCTGAAGCTTTCTTT
. | . | TRBJ2-2 | TRBV4-1 | CASSQFTWVSGNTGELFF | TGCGCCAGCAGCCAATTTACTTGGGTGAGCGGAAACACCGGGGAGCTGTTTTTT
. | . | TRBJ2-3 | TRBV5-1 | CASSPSSTPADTQYF | TGCGCCAGCAGCCCAAGTTCGACTCCCGCAGATACGCAGTATTTT
. | . | TRBJ1-2 | TRBV5-6 | CASSLVPVNYGYTF | TGTGCCAGCAGCTTGGTACCGGTTAACTATGGCTACACCTTC
. | . | TRBJ1-4 | TRBV19 | CASRWDTTLNEKLFF | TGTGCCAGTAGATGGGACACCACGCTGAACGAAAAACTGTTTTTT
once | TRBD1 | TRBJ1-2 | TRBV5-6 | CASRLQGEDYGYTF | TGTGCCAGCAGATTACAGGGGGAAGACTATGGCTACACCTTC
. | TRBD1 | TRBJ2-1 | TRBV2 | CASSAGTGRTNEQFF | TGTGCCAGCAGTGCCGGGACAGGGCGAACCAATGAGCAGTTCTTC
. | TRBD1 | TRBJ1-3 | TRBV28 | CASSPNPGTVSGNTIYF | TGTGCCAGCAGCCCAAATCCCGGGACAGTCTCTGGAAACACCATATATTTT
. | . | TRBJ2-2 | TRBV19 | CASRGGQMNTGELFF | TGTGCCAGTAGGGGCGGACAGATGAACACCGGGGAGCTGTTTTTT
. | TRBD1 | TRBJ2-5 | TRBV2 | CATDRGQETQYF | TGTGCCACTGACAGGGGGCAAGAGACCCAGTACTTC
. | TRBD1 | TRBJ2-7 | TRBV27 | CASSRNRDRGRWEQYF | TGTGCCAGCAGCCGGAACCGGGACAGGGGGCGATGGGAGCAGTACTTC
. | . | TRBJ1-2 | TRBV4-1 | CASSHRLGQGSWGYTF | TGCGCCAGCAGCCATCGTCTGGGGCAGGGGAGTTGGGGCTACACCTTC
. | . | TRBJ1-5 | TRBV28 | CASETGQSGHNQPQHF | TGTGCCAGCGAAACAGGGCAGTCGGGCCACAATCAGCCCCAGCATTTT
. | . | TRBJ1-4 | TRBV7-2 | CASSYTQAEKLFF | TGTGCCAGCAGCTACACCCAGGCTGAAAAACTGTTTTTT
. | . | TRBJ1-1 | TRBV2 | CASSTGSFGEAFF | TGTGCCAGCAGTACCGGGAGTTTTGGTGAAGCTTTCTTT
. | TRBD1 | TRBJ1-2 | TRBV28 | CASSPIPGQGVYGYTF | TGTGCCAGCAGTCCCATCCCGGGACAGGGGGTATATGGCTACACCTTC
. | . | TRBJ2-7 | TRBV29-1 | CTLRTQLYEQYF | TGCACCCTAAGGACACAACTCTACGAGCAGTACTTC
. | . | TRBJ1-1 | TRBV16 | CASSHLKVRKWGPEAFF | TGTGCCAGCAGCCACTTGAAGGTACGGAAGTGGGGGCCTGAAGCTTTCTTT
. | TRBD2 | TRBJ2-1 | TRBV7-9 | CASRANWWRGNNEQFF | TGTGCCAGCAGAGCCAACTGGTGGCGGGGGAACAATGAGCAGTTCTTC
. | . | TRBJ1-2 | TRBV25-1 | CASSEHGPNYGYTF | TGTGCCAGCAGTGAACATGGGCCCAACTATGGCTACACCTTC
few | TRBD1 | TRBJ1-1 | TRBV4-1 | CASSFTPGTGNTEAFF | TGCGCCAGCTCCTTTACACCCGGGACAGGGAACACTGAAGCTTTCTTT
. | . | TRBJ1-1 | TRBV2 | CASNRDRTEAFF | TGTGCCAGCAATCGGGATAGGACTGAAGCTTTCTTT
. | TRBD2 | TRBJ2-1 | TRBV6-5 | CASTSSGATEFF | TGTGCCAGCACTTCTAGCGGGGCGACGGAGTTCTTC
. | . | TRBJ1-1 | TRBV28 | CASNTPGLNTEAFF | TGTGCCAGCAACACCCCAGGATTGAACACTGAAGCTTTCTTT
. | . | TRBJ1-2 | TRBV2 | CASSASDPAVDGYTF | TGTGCCAGCAGTGCCTCAGATCCGGCGGTGGATGGCTACACCTTC
. | TRBD2 | TRBJ2-7 | TRBV28 | CASSLDLAGYF | TGTGCCAGCAGTTTAGACCTAGCGGGGTACTTC
few | TRBD1 | TRBJ1-6 | TRBV7-2 | CASSLDREYSPLHF | TGTGCCAGCAGCTTGGACAGGGAATATTCACCCCTCCACTTT
. | . | TRBJ2-1 | TRBV18 | CASSPTQGNEQFF | TGTGCCAGCTCACCAACCCAGGGAAATGAGCAGTTCTTC
. | TRBD2 | TRBJ2-5 | TRBV7-3 | CASSLLPRGGLGETQYF | TGTGCCAGCAGCTTGCTTCCCCGGGGGGGGCTGGGAGAGACCCAGTACTTC
. | TRBD2 | TRBJ2-5 | TRBV5-1 | CASSLGTSGVEETQYF | TGCGCCAGCAGCCTTGGGACTAGCGGCGTTGAGGAGACCCAGTACTTC
once | TRBD1 | TRBJ1-1 | TRBV5-1 | CASGLTGVGVEAFF | TGCGCCAGCGGATTAACAGGGGTAGGAGTTGAAGCTTTCTTT